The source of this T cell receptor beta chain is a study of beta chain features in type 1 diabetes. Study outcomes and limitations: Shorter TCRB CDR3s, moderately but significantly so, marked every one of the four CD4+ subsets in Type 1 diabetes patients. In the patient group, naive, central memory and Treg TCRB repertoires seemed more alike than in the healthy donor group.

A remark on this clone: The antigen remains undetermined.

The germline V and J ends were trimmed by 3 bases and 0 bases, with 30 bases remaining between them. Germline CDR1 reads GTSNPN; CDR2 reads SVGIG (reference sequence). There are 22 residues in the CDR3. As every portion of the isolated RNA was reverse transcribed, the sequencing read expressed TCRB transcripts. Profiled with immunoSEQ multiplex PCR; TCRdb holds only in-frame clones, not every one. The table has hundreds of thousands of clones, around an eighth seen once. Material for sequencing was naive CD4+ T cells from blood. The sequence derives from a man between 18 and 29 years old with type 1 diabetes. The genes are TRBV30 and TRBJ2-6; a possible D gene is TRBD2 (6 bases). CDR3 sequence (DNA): TGTGCCTGGAGAGGGACTTTAGAGGGGCTGCAGCCTGCTAGCTCTGGGGCCAACGTCCTGACTTTC. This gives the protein CAWRGTLEGLQPASSGANVLTF.